These T cell receptor beta chains were read from a single sample in a study of T cell responses to AZD1222 COVID-19 vaccine. Method: immunoSEQ multiplex PCR; TCRdb's copy keeps in-frame clones and lacks some. The sample has tens of thousands of clones, 65% to 90% seen once. The specimen was peripheral blood, collected on day 0 of AZD1222 vaccination. All receptors derive from an adult in good health. The CDR3 runs from the conserved cysteine through the conserved F or W. A D gene is named only where the DNA matches it firmly. Clone size appears in some rows only: once, few, many, or a class for an expanded clone.

clone_size j_call d_call v_call cdr3_aa cdr3_nt
. TRBJ2-1 . TRBV6-5 CASRYYNEQFF TGTGCCAGCAGATACTACAATGAGCAGTTCTTC
. TRBJ2-3 TRBD2 TRBV7-6 CASSLGIRRTSGPTDTQYF TGTGCCAGCAGCTTGGGGATCAGGAGGACTAGTGGCCCCACAGATACGCAGTATTTT
. TRBJ2-7 TRBD1 TRBV5-1 CASSLGSRGQVSYEQYF TGCGCCAGCAGCTTGGGGTCTCGGGGACAGGTCTCCTACGAGCAGTACTTC
. TRBJ2-7 TRBD2 TRBV7-2 CASSWTSGGTYEQYF TGTGCCAGCAGTTGGACTAGCGGGGGCACCTACGAGCAGTACTTC
. TRBJ1-4 TRBD1 TRBV10-2 CASAGTGNNEKLFF TGCGCCAGCGCCGGGACAGGGAATAATGAAAAACTGTTTTTT
. TRBJ1-1 . TRBV21-1 CASSKKDPDSLNTEAFF TGTGCCAGCAGCAAAAAGGACCCGGACAGCCTGAACACTGAAGCTTTCTTT
. TRBJ2-7 . TRBV29-1 CSVDGGRGINYEQYF TGCAGCGTTGATGGGGGACGCGGGATAAACTACGAGCAGTACTTC
. TRBJ1-3 . TRBV4-1 CASSQDGGYGNTIYF TGCGCCAGCAGCCAAGATGGCGGGTATGGAAACACCATATATTTT
once TRBJ1-1 . TRBV18 CASSPGGGHTEAFF TGTGCCAGCTCACCAGGAGGGGGGCACACTGAAGCTTTCTTT
. TRBJ1-2 . TRBV6-5 CASSSGNNYGYTF TGTGCCAGCAGTTCCGGTAATAACTATGGCTACACCTTC
. TRBJ2-3 . TRBV2 CASSEGQGADTQYF TGTGCCAGCAGTGAGGGGCAGGGAGCAGATACGCAGTATTTT
. TRBJ1-6 . TRBV27 CASSSPADSPLHF TGTGCCAGCTCTTCACCCGCAGATTCACCCCTCCACTTT
. TRBJ2-7 . TRBV4-3 CASSQERGQLLSYEQYF TGCGCCAGCAGCCAAGAGAGAGGGCAGCTCCTCTCCTACGAGCAGTACTTC
. TRBJ2-7 TRBD2 TRBV2 CASSEGLALSYEQYF TGTGCCAGCAGTGAAGGACTAGCCCTCTCCTACGAGCAGTACTTC
. TRBJ2-1 . TRBV7-3 CASSLNMAAEQFF TGTGCCAGCAGCTTAAATATGGCGGCGGAGCAGTTCTTC
medium-sized TRBJ2-5 . TRBV2 CASSETRTLETQYF TGTGCCAGCAGTGAGACTAGGACCTTGGAGACCCAGTACTTC
. TRBJ1-3 . TRBV9 CASSVDGIPGNTIYF TGTGCCAGCAGCGTAGACGGGATCCCTGGAAACACCATATATTTT
. TRBJ2-5 TRBD2 TRBV5-4 CASSLGAGEETQYF TGTGCCAGCAGCTTGGGAGCGGGAGAAGAGACCCAGTACTTC
few TRBJ2-2 . TRBV15 CATRGGAGRNTGELFF TGTGCCACCAGAGGCGGGGCGGGGCGAAACACCGGGGAGCTGTTTTTT
few TRBJ1-3 . TRBV4-3 CASSQDSGLAGNTIYF TGCGCCAGCAGCCAAGATTCAGGCCTCGCTGGAAACACCATATATTTT
. TRBJ1-6 . TRBV21-1 CASSPNSYNSPLHF TGTGCCAGCAGCCCCAACTCCTATAATTCACCCCTCCACTTT
. TRBJ2-5 . TRBV4-1 CASSQEGLETQYF TGCGCCAGCAGCCAAGAAGGGTTGGAGACCCAGTACTTC
once TRBJ1-1 . TRBV5-1 CASSATAMNTEAFF TGCGCCAGCAGCGCGACAGCCATGAACACTGAAGCTTTCTTT
. TRBJ1-3 . TRBV27 CATRGPSSGNTIYF TGTGCCACCAGGGGCCCCAGCTCTGGAAACACCATATATTTT
. TRBJ2-5 TRBD2 TRBV28 CASSYARRGGGETQYF TGTGCCAGCAGTTATGCCCGGCGGGGGGGTGGAGAGACCCAGTACTTC
. TRBJ2-7 . TRBV20-1 CSASQRSYEQYF TGCAGTGCTAGTCAGCGGTCTTACGAGCAGTACTTC
. TRBJ1-2 TRBD1 TRBV4-1 CASSQVQGDYGYTF TGCGCCAGCAGCCAAGTACAGGGGGACTATGGCTACACCTTC
. TRBJ1-1 . TRBV5-5 CASSFNGGTEAFF TGTGCCAGCAGCTTTAACGGAGGGACTGAAGCTTTCTTT
. TRBJ2-1 . TRBV9 CASSVTGGPYNEQFF TGTGCCAGCAGCGTAACCGGGGGACCCTACAATGAGCAGTTCTTC
once TRBJ2-5 . TRBV7-9 CASSLDGVETQYF TGTGCCAGCAGCTTAGATGGGGTAGAGACCCAGTACTTC
. TRBJ1-5 . TRBV27 CASSSGLNQPQHF TGTGCCAGCAGTTCAGGGCTGAATCAGCCCCAGCATTTT
. TRBJ2-1 TRBD1 TRBV18 CASSPDGTAYNEQFF TGTGCCAGCTCACCGGATGGGACAGCTTACAATGAGCAGTTCTTC
. TRBJ1-6 . TRBV3-1/TRBV3-2 CASSQGKARNSPLHF TGTGCCAGCAGCCAAGGGAAGGCCCGGAATTCACCCCTCCACTTT
. TRBJ1-1 . TRBV27 CASSQNPGHTEAFF TGTGCCAGCAGCCAAAATCCGGGACACACTGAAGCTTTCTTT
. TRBJ2-7 . TRBV6-2/TRBV6-3 CASSPQGPGVINIYEQYF TGTGCCAGCAGCCCCCAGGGGCCGGGGGTGATCAATATTTACGAGCAGTACTTC
. TRBJ2-1 TRBD1 TRBV20-1 CSARQGREQFF TGCAGTGCTCGACAGGGGCGTGAGCAGTTCTTC
. TRBJ2-5 TRBD2 TRBV3-1/TRBV3-2 CASSQEALAGKETQYF TGTGCCAGCAGCCAAGAGGCCCTAGCGGGGAAAGAGACCCAGTACTTC